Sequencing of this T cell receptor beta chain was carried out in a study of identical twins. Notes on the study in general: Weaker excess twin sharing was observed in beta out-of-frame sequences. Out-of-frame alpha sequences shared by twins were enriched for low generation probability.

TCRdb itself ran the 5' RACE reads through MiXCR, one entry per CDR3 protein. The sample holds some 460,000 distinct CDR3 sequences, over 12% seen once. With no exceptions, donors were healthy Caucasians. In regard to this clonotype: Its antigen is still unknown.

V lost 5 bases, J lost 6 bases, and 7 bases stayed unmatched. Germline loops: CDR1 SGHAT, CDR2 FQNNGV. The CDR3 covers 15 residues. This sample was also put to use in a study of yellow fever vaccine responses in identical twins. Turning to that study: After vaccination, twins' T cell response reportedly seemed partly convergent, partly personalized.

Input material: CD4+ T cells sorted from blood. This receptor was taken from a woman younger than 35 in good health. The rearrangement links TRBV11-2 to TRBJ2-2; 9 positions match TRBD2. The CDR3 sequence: CASSLSGSTAGELFF. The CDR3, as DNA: TGTGCCAGCAGCCTTAGCGGGAGTACGGCCGGGGAGCTGTTTTTT.